These 4 T cell receptor beta chains came from one sample sequenced in a study of radiation and T cells in renal cell carcinoma. Method: immunoSEQ multiplex PCR; TCRdb's copy keeps in-frame clones and lacks some. This table holds about 83,000 clones, roughly 83% found once. Stated time point: blood 4 weeks post-SBRT, at nephrectomy. Indicated treatment: 15 Gy SBRT to primary tumor, nephrectomy 4 weeks later. Sequencing was performed on blood, taken from a patient whose treatment included radiotherapy and nephrectomy. These receptors were taken from a woman aged 60-75 years with renal cell carcinoma.

J is TRBJ2-2 and V is TRBV28, with TRBD1 as a possible D gene (5 bases). Trimming took off 2 bases at V and 0 bases at J, with 13 bases between the two ends. Germline assignment: CDR1 MDHEN and CDR2 SYDVKM. CDR3 length: 17 amino acids. In DNA, the CDR3 is TGTGCCAGCAGTTTAAGGGGCGGAACGCCGAACACCGGGGAGCTGTTTTTT. It is translated as CASSLRGGTPNTGELFF.

This clone was seen only once. The chain combines TRBV9 with TRBJ2-7, with D unclear. The V end lost 4 bases, the J end lost 2 bases, and 7 bases lay between the germline ends. CDR3 size: 12 residues. Germline-derived CDR1 and CDR2 are SGDLS and YYNGEE. CDR3 sequence reads: CASSLLTYEQYF. The CDR3 region has the DNA TGTGCCAGCAGCCTACTCACCTACGAGCAGTACTTC.

The chain links TRBV19 to TRBJ1-2; 9 bases are shared with TRBD1. Germline loops: CDR1 LNHDA, CDR2 SQIVND (reference sequence). Unmatched junction bases numbered 6, after V lost 6 bases and J lost 4 bases. The CDR3 has 14 residues. DNA of the CDR3: TGTGCCAGTAGCGTAACAGGGGGCAGCTATGGCTACACCTTC. It specifies CASSVTGGSYGYTF.

This chain links TRBV12-5 with TRBJ1-2, with D unresolved. Germline CDR1 reads LGHNT; CDR2 reads FRNRAP. The CDR3 sequence is 14 residues long. V gave up 5 bases and J gave up 1 base, with 11 bases separating them. The CDR3 sequence: CASGKGDDNYGYTF. The CDR3 DNA is TGTGCTAGTGGTAAAGGAGACGATAACTATGGCTACACCTTC.